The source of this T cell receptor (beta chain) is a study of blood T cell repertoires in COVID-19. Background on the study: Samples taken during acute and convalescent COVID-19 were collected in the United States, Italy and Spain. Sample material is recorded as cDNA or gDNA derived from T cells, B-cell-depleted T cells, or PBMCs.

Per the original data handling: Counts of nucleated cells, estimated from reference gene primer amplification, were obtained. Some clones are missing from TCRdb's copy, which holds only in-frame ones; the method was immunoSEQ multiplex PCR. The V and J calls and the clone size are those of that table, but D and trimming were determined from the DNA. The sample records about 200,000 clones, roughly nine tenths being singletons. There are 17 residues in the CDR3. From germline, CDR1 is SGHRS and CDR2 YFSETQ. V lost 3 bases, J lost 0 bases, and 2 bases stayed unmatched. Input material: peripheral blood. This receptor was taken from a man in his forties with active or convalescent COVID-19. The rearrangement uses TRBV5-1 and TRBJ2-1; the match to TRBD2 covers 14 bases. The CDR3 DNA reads TGCGCCAGCAGCTACGGACTAGCGGGGGGCTCCTACAATGAGCAGTTCTTC. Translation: CASSYGLAGGSYNEQFF.